This T cell receptor (beta chain) was profiled in a study of blood T cell repertoires in COVID-19. Study context: COVID-19 samples from acute and convalescent phases originated in the United States, Italy and Spain.

The recovered donors of Cohort 3 showed two negative PCRs, clearance, or symptom resolution. Trimming cost V 2 bases and J 7 bases, with 14 bases left between them. There are 14 residues in the CDR3. Germline CDR1 is LNHNV and CDR2 is YYDKDF (reference sequence). In the original analysis: Amplified reference gene primers provided the basis for estimating nucleated cell counts. Generated by immunoSEQ multiplex PCR, the TCRdb table keeps only in-frame clones and is missing some. V and J calls and clone size are given by that table; D and trimming were obtained from the DNA. The sample has some 330,000 clones, about 90% seen once.

Sequencing was done on a sample of PBMCs or T cells enriched from blood (not recorded which). This clonotype originated in a man younger than 40 who had recovered from COVID-19. The chain has TRBV15 and TRBJ1-2; perhaps TRBD1 as D (6 bases). The CDR3 DNA is TGTGCCACCAGCAGAATCAGGGGTGCGGGTGGCTACACCTTC. Amino acid sequence: CATSRIRGAGGYTF.